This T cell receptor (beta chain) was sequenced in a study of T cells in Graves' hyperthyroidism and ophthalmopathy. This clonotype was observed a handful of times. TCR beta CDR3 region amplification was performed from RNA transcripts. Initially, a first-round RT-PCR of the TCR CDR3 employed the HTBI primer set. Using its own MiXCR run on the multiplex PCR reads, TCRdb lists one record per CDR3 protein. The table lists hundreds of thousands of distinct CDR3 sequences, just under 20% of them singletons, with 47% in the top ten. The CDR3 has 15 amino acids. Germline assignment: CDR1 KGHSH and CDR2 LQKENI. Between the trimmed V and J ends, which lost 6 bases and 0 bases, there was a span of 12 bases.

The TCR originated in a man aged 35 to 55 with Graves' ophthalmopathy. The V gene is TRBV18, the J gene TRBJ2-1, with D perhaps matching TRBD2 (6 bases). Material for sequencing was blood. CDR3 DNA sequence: TGTGCCAGCTCGGAATTAGCGGTCTCCTACAATGAGCAGTTCTTC. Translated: CASSELAVSYNEQFF.